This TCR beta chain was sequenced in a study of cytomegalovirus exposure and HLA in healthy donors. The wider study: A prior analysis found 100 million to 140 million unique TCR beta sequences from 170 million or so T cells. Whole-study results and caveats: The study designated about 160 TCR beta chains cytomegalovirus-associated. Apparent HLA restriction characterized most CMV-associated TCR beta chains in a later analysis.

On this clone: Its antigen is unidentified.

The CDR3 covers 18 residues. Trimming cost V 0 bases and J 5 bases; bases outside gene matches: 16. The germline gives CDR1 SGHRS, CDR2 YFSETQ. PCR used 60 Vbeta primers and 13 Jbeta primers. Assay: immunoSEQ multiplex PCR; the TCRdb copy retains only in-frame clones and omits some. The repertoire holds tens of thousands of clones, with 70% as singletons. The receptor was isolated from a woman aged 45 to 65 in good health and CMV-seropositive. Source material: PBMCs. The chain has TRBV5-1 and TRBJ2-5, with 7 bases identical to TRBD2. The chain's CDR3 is CASSLGVPTSLKRETQYF. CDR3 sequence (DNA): TGCGCCAGCAGCTTGGGGGTCCCGACTAGCCTGAAAAGGGAGACCCAGTACTTC.